Listed below are T cell receptor beta chains from one sample, sequenced in a study of T cells after yellow fever vaccination. TCRdb called the 5' RACE reads again in MiXCR, with one record for every CDR3 protein. This repertoire shows about 73,000 distinct CDR3 sequences, just under 8% found once; its top ten account for roughly two fifths. Sequences were derived from CD8+ T cells sorted from PBMCs, sampled on the day of the yellow fever booster vaccination. All receptors come from a man younger than 45 who received the YFV17D yellow fever vaccine. Both conserved end residues are part of each CDR3. The D gene is left open where the match is weak. For some rows the clone size is stated as once, few or many, or as a class when expanded; others skip it.

>15|.|TRBJ1-5|TRBD1|TRBV15
TGTGCCACCAGCAGGGACAGGGGGAGCAATCAGCCCCAGCATTTT
CATSRDRGSNQPQHF
>16|many|TRBJ2-1|TRBD2|TRBV24-1
TGTGCCACCAGTGATCCAGGGACTAGCGGGAGCGATGAGCAGTTCTTC
CATSDPGTSGSDEQFF
>15|.|TRBJ2-6|.|TRBV7-6
TGTGCCAGCAGCTCCCTTATGACTGGGGCCAACGTCCTGACTTTC
CASSSLMTGANVLTF
>12|.|TRBJ2-5|TRBD1|TRBV29-1
TGCACCGGACAGGGGGACTGGGAGACCCAGTACTTC
CTGQGDWETQYF
>14|few|TRBJ2-7|TRBD1|TRBV7-2
TGTGCCAGCAGCTGGGACAGGGAATTCTACGAGCAGTACTTC
CASSWDREFYEQYF
>16|many|TRBJ2-2|.|TRBV4-3
TGCGCCAGCAGCCAAGGCCCGGGACCTTACACCGGGGAGCTGTTTTTT
CASSQGPGPYTGELFF
>13|.|TRBJ2-7|.|TRBV29-1
TGCAGCGTGTCTGCTGGGCGGCGTTACGAGCAGTACTTC
CSVSAGRRYEQYF
>13|.|TRBJ2-1|.|TRBV12-3/TRBV12-4
TGTGCCAGCAGTTTAGGGCCCAACAATGAGCAGTTCTTC
CASSLGPNNEQFF
>13|many|TRBJ2-7|.|TRBV30
TGTGCCTGGGAACCGGACGGAATCTACGAGCAGTACTTC
CAWEPDGIYEQYF
>16|many|TRBJ2-1|TRBD2|TRBV18
TGTGCCAGCTCACTGGGACTAGCGGGAGTTAATAATGAGCAGTTCTTC
CASSLGLAGVNNEQFF
>15|.|TRBJ2-7|.|TRBV21-1
TGTGCCAGCAGCGACCGGGACGGGCACTCCTACGAGCAGTACTTC
CASSDRDGHSYEQYF
>11|many|TRBJ1-1|.|TRBV12-3/TRBV12-4
TGTGCCAGCAGTTTCGAGACTGAAGCTTTCTTT
CASSFETEAFF
>13|many|TRBJ2-5|.|TRBV19
TGTGCCAGTACACCCGGAATTCAAGAGACCCAGTACTTC
CASTPGIQETQYF
>16|many|TRBJ2-1|TRBD2|TRBV9
TGTGCCAGCAGCGTACCCCGGGGGGGAGGGCTTAATGAGCAGTTCTTC
CASSVPRGGGLNEQFF
>11|few|TRBJ2-7|.|TRBV7-8
TGTGCCAGCAGCTCCCGGTGGGAGCAGTACTTC
CASSSRWEQYF
>17|few|TRBJ2-1|TRBD2|TRBV11-2
TGTGCCAGCAGCTTAGGGACTAGCGGGAGGGTATACAATGAGCAGTTCTTC
CASSLGTSGRVYNEQFF
>16|few|TRBJ2-1|TRBD2|TRBV7-2
TGTGCCAGCAGATTTGTTAGCGGGAATAACTACAATGAGCAGTTCTTC
CASRFVSGNNYNEQFF
>15|many|TRBJ2-2|.|TRBV6-5
TGTGCCAGCAGTTTTCCTAGCGAGGGACCCGGGGAGCTGTTTTTT
CASSFPSEGPGELFF
>14|few|TRBJ2-1|.|TRBV5-5
TGTGCCAGCAGCTTGGAGGCCGGTTACAATGAGCAGTTCTTC
CASSLEAGYNEQFF
>13|.|TRBJ2-7|TRBD1|TRBV7-9
TGTGCCAGCAGCGGCACAGGGGTCTACGAGCAGTACTTC
CASSGTGVYEQYF
>13|few|TRBJ2-4|TRBD1|TRBV28
TGTGCCAGCAGTCCAGGGGGCGCAAACATTCAGTACTTC
CASSPGGANIQYF
>13|.|TRBJ2-7|.|TRBV18
TGTGCCAGCTCACCTACAGTCAACTACGAGCAGTACTTC
CASSPTVNYEQYF
>12|.|TRBJ2-3|.|TRBV28
TGTGCCAGCAACATAGCCGCAGATACGCAGTATTTT
CASNIAADTQYF
>12|few|TRBJ2-1|.|TRBV12-5
TGTGCTACTGAAACAGGGAGCGGTGAGCAGTTCTTC
CATETGSGEQFF
>18|.|TRBJ2-1|TRBD2|TRBV7-8
TGTGCCATCAGCTTAGCGTGGCTAGCGGGAGGTGTTGGCAATGAGCAGTTCTTC
CAISLAWLAGGVGNEQFF
>15|many|TRBJ2-1|TRBD2|TRBV5-6
TGTGCCAGCTTTGGAGGAGGACTAGAGAGGAATGAGCAGTTCTTC
CASFGGGLERNEQFF
>16|few|TRBJ1-1|.|TRBV5-1
TGCGCCAGCAGCTTTGAGCCCGATGGGAGCTACACTGAAGCTTTCTTT
CASSFEPDGSYTEAFF
>14|few|TRBJ2-4|.|TRBV29-1
TGCAGCGTTTCACAAGACGGCCTCAAAAACATTCAGTACTTC
CSVSQDGLKNIQYF
>18|.|TRBJ2-6|TRBD1|TRBV23-1
TGCGCCAGCAGCCGTAGACAGGGGACTTTCTCTGGGGCCAACGTCCTGACTTTC
CASSRRQGTFSGANVLTF
>16|once|TRBJ2-1|.|TRBV20-1
TGCTGTGCTAGAGATAGGTCCAGGGTCTCCTACAATGAGCAGTTCTTC
CCARDRSRVSYNEQFF
>15|.|TRBJ2-2|.|TRBV7-9
TGTGCCAGCAGCTTTTACACTAGCAGCACCGGGGAGCTGTTTTTT
CASSFYTSSTGELFF
>15|.|TRBJ2-1|TRBD2|TRBV12-3/TRBV12-4
TGTGCCAGCAGTTTTCCGGGAGCGGGGGTCAATGAGCAGTTCTTC
CASSFPGAGVNEQFF
>15|many|TRBJ2-3|.|TRBV5-1
TGCGCCAGCAGCCCATCGGACTCTAGCACAGATACGCAGTATTTT
CASSPSDSSTDTQYF
>16|few|TRBJ2-7|TRBD2|TRBV15
TGTGCCACCAGCAGTGACTATAGCGGGACCTCCTACGAGCAGTACTTC
CATSSDYSGTSYEQYF
>16|few|TRBJ1-3|.|TRBV11-2
TGTGCCAGCAGCCCCCTCGAGAAGGGTGACGGAAACACCATATATTTT
CASSPLEKGDGNTIYF
>14|.|TRBJ2-3|TRBD2|TRBV28
TGTGCCAGCAGTTTGCCTAGCGGGAGCCCCACTGCGAGTTTT
CASSLPSGSPTASF
>15|few|TRBJ2-1|TRBD2|TRBV6-1
TGTGCCAGCGCCAGTACTAGCGGGAATCTCTATGAGCAGTTCTTC
CASASTSGNLYEQFF
>12|few|TRBJ1-1|.|TRBV25-1
TGTGCCAGCAGTGAATTGGGGCAGTCAGCTTTCTTT
CASSELGQSAFF
>15|many|TRBJ2-4|.|TRBV7-9
TGTGCCAGCAGCTCTAGGTTAATGGCCAAAAACATTCAGTACTTC
CASSSRLMAKNIQYF
>19|.|TRBJ2-3|TRBD2|TRBV15
TGTGCCACCAGCAGAATTCAGCGGGAGGGCCGGGGAAGCACAGATACGCAGTATTTT
CATSRIQREGRGSTDTQYF
>12|few|TRBJ2-7|.|TRBV25-1
TGTGCCAGCAGTGAATCTAGTCGTGAGCAGTACTTC
CASSESSREQYF
>12|many|TRBJ1-5|.|TRBV7-2
TGTGCCAGCAGGTCGGGGAATCAGCCCCAGCATTTT
CASRSGNQPQHF
>14|few|TRBJ2-1|TRBD2|TRBV20-1
TGCAGTGCTATTCTAGCGGACACCTACAATGAGCAGTTCTTC
CSAILADTYNEQFF
>13|few|TRBJ2-3|.|TRBV7-9
TGTGCCAGCAGCTTAGACGTAAGAGATACGCAGTATTTT
CASSLDVRDTQYF
>11|.|TRBJ1-2|.|TRBV29-1
TGCAGCGTCAGGGATCGCTATGGCTACACCTTC
CSVRDRYGYTF